A selection of T cell receptor beta chains follows, all from one sample in a study of cytomegalovirus exposure and HLA in healthy donors. The assay was immunoSEQ multiplex PCR, and TCRdb's table has in-frame clones only and misses some. The repertoire holds some 130,000 clones, with roughly 75% as singletons. Sequences were obtained from PBMCs. The receptors originated from a man aged 25 to 40 in good health. The CDR3 runs from the conserved cysteine through the conserved F or W.

v_gene	j_gene	CDR3aa
TRBV6-5	TRBJ2-7	CASSYPRRQLSEQYF
TRBV27	TRBJ2-2	CASRLSTGELFF
TRBV7-8	TRBJ2-7	CASSLGVTNSYEQYF
TRBV7-3	TRBJ1-2	CASSSGVGYGYTF
TRBV9	TRBJ2-5	CASSVGPGGRETQYF
TRBV30	TRBJ2-1	CAFPRTWGSNEQFF
TRBV5-6	TRBJ2-3	CASSFVGRGADTQYF
TRBV7-9	TRBJ1-5	CASSWVEDQPQHF
TRBV4-1	TRBJ1-5	CASSQGAASNQPQHF
TRBV7-3	TRBJ1-1	CASSLSGDEAFF
TRBV6-1	-	CASSEVLGVAGKYEQYF
TRBV28	TRBJ2-3	CASTYRGGSTDTQYF
TRBV6-6	TRBJ1-2	CASSWGRSDGYTF
TRBV5-4	TRBJ1-1	CASSLVAPAGGNTEAFF
TRBV7-2	TRBJ2-3	CASSPGLATDTQYF
TRBV7-9	TRBJ1-1	CASSSGQLNTEAFF
TRBV28	TRBJ2-5	CASSFSTGAQETQYF
TRBV7-9	TRBJ2-7	CASSSGQGSLYEQYF
TRBV27	TRBJ2-3	CASSLLMGGGRVDTQYF
TRBV15	TRBJ2-5	CATSSLQGRETQYF
TRBV19	TRBJ2-7	CASRGVSREFVYEQYF
TRBV7-6	TRBJ1-5	CASSPRSGSSNQPQHF
TRBV7-2	TRBJ2-1	CASSLEVRRLAVYNEQFF
TRBV9	TRBJ2-7	CASSVGRRQGSTEQYF
TRBV28	TRBJ1-5	CASSLGGGNQPQHF
TRBV7-9	TRBJ1-5	CASSSGQGYSNQPQHF
TRBV28	TRBJ2-7	CASSSPGLAGAYEQYF
TRBV9	TRBJ2-1	CASTETSGTYNEQFF
TRBV27	TRBJ2-7	CARKTGSEQYF
TRBV18	TRBJ2-7	CASSPGASGEQYF
TRBV7-9	TRBJ2-7	CSSSPLGAGFF
TRBV2	TRBJ2-5	CASSSLGGGGETQYF
TRBV19	TRBJ2-2	CASIGGGELFF
TRBV4-3	TRBJ2-3	CASSLGTGEMGTQYF
TRBV4-3	TRBJ2-1	CASSQEYTTNEQFF
TRBV7-2	TRBJ2-1	CASSLSPLAGGWNEQFF
TRBV20-1	TRBJ1-2	CSAGGLYGYTF
TRBV5-8	TRBJ1-1	CASRPRGSEAFF
TRBV6-5	TRBJ1-3	CASRLDRGGNTIYF
TRBV9	TRBJ2-1	CASSLSGGSTYNEQFF
TRBV25-1	TRBJ2-3	CASSASGRRSTDTQYF
TRBV4-2	TRBJ1-2	CASSAGQGGYGYTF
TRBV7-2	TRBJ1-6	CASSLRGLSSYNSPLHF
TRBV30	TRBJ2-7	CAWKSGQNYEQYF
TRBV27	TRBJ2-1	CASSLVAGGYNEQFF
TRBV6-1	TRBJ2-7	CASSEGARVGRGKGQYF
TRBV6-1	TRBJ1-2	CASSEVTGERYGYTF
TRBV29-1	TRBJ2-7	CSVGDQEQYF
TRBV25-1	TRBJ2-7	CASSEKNSGSPLLEQYF
TRBV7-9	TRBJ1-1	CSSSLVGQGPTEAFF
TRBV9	TRBJ1-2	CASSVDPDRTYGYTF
TRBV5-1	TRBJ2-7	CASSRGQVGPLEQYF
TRBV6-5	TRBJ2-3	CASSSRSGGGDTQYF
TRBV15	TRBJ2-1	CATSRGPGVKDNEQFF
TRBV18	TRBJ2-3	CASSPVRGRPLAGTYASTDTQYF
TRBV27	TRBJ2-7	CASSMRGTGGYEQYF
TRBV28	TRBJ1-1	CASSFHPNTEAFF
TRBV28	TRBJ2-1	CASSSGTSGNVYNEQFF